The 20 T cell receptor beta chains below all came from one sample that was sequenced in a study of T-cell reconstitution after alpha-beta-depleted transplantation in children. It was with unique molecular identifiers that the TCRbeta library was prepared. Using its own MiXCR run on the PCR reads, TCRdb lists one record per CDR3 protein. The sample contains about 200,000 distinct CDR3 sequences, roughly 6.6% of which appear only once. Sequenced material: PBMCs, taken before TCRalphabeta/CD19-depleted stem cell transplant. The receptor source for this set is a boy younger than 10 with acute lymphoblastic leukemia, due to receive a stem cell transplant.

CDR3: CASSPPGLAGGGEQFF. CDR3 sequence (DNA): TGTGCCAGCAGCCCCCCGGGACTAGCGGGAGGGGGTGAGCAGTTCTTC. The J gene is TRBJ2-1, the V gene TRBV14; 16 bases line up with TRBD2. From germline, CDR1 is SGHDN and CDR2 FVKESK. This CDR3 has 16 amino acids. The J segment lost 9 bases and the V segment lost 4 bases, leaving 6 bases of the junction unmatched. Full variable domain (missing parts from reference TRBV14 and TRBJ2-1): EAGVTQFPSHSVIEKGQTVTLRCDPISGHDNLYWYRRVMGKEIKFLLHFVKESKQDESGMPNNRFLAERTGGTYSTLKVQPAELEDSGVYFCASSPPGLAGGGEQFFGPGTRLTVL.

The V call is TRBV6-5, the J call TRBJ2-5, with TRBD1 identical over 10 bases. Per germline, CDR1 MNHEY and CDR2 SVGAGI. V shed 4 bases and J 3 bases; nucleotides not matched to a gene: 8. CDR3 size: 16 residues. CDR3 bases: TGTGCCAGCAGTTTAATCCTCGGGACAGGGGAAGAGACCCAGTACTTC. This encodes CASSLILGTGEETQYF.

This clonotype has ten or more counts. The rearrangement joins TRBV20-1 to TRBJ2-1; a weak D match, TRBD2 (7 bases). Trimming cost V 3 bases and J 4 bases, with 19 bases left between them. The germline gives CDR1 DFQATT, CDR2 SNEGSKA (reference sequence). The CDR3 is 16 residues long. The CDR3 here is CSASIWGGPKYNEQFF. The CDR3 region has the DNA TGCAGTGCTAGCATATGGGGGGGCCCCAAATACAATGAGCAGTTCTTC.

The J gene is TRBJ2-7, the V gene TRBV4-3; 12 nucleotides line up with TRBD2. The V segment lost 4 bases and the J segment 3 bases; nucleotides outside the gene matches: 7. From germline, CDR1 is LGHNA and CDR2 YSLEER. CDR3 length: 16 residues. The CDR3 region has the DNA TGCGCCAGCAGCCGAGTACTAGCGGGGGGCTTCTACGAGCAGTACTTC. As protein: CASSRVLAGGFYEQYF.

This clonotype was seen repeatedly, ten times or more. The gene calls are TRBV2 and TRBJ2-7, with a weak D call TRBD1 (5 bases). This CDR3 has 17 residues. V was pared by 7 bases and J by 2 bases, with 24 bases between. Germline CDR1 reads SNHLY; CDR2 reads FYNNEI. CDR3 in DNA: TGTGCCAGCAAACGACGGTTAACAGGAGAGCTGACCTACGAGCAGTACTTC. Translating it yields CASKRRLTGELTYEQYF.

In its sample, this clonotype was seen many times. CDR3 amino acids: CASSLVHSTYEQYF. Written as DNA, the CDR3 is TGTGCCAGCAGCTTAGTCCACAGCACCTACGAGCAGTACTTC. V usage is TRBV7-2 and J usage is TRBJ2-7; D is uncertain. The germline gives CDR1 SGHTA, CDR2 FQGNSA. The CDR3 extends over 14 amino acids. Trimming removed 1 base at V and 2 bases at J, with 9 bases between. Together with reference TRBV7-2 and TRBJ2-7, the CDR3 gives the full variable domain: GAGVSQSPSNKVTEKGKDVELRCDPISGHTALYWYRQSLGQGLEFLIYFQGNSAPDKSGLPSDRFSAERTGGSVSTLTIQRTQQEDSAVYLCASSLVHSTYEQYFGPGTRLTVT.

The chain combines TRBV12-3 or TRBV12-4 with TRBJ1-1; TRBD1 matches at 7 bases. Trimming removed 6 bases from V and 1 base from J; junction bases left unmatched: 5. The CDR3 is made up of 14 amino acids. CDR3 amino acids: CASSKGQSNTEAFF. CDR3 sequence (DNA): TGTGCCAGCAGCAAGGGACAGTCGAACACTGAAGCTTTCTTT.

In this sample, this clonotype turned up many times. The chain has TRBV3-1 and TRBJ2-1, with a possible D match to TRBD2 (6 bases). CDR1 and CDR2 from the germline V gene are LGHDT and YNNKEL (reference sequence). The CDR3 covers 16 residues. Trimming took 0 bases from V and 4 from J, leaving 13 bases between them. CDR3 sequence reads: CASSQDRDSDYNEQFF. CDR3 in DNA: TGTGCCAGCAGCCAAGACCGGGACTCCGATTACAATGAGCAGTTCTTC.

This clonotype was detected a few times. The chain carries TRBV27 and TRBJ2-3; D is possibly TRBD1 (6 bases). Trimming cost V 0 bases and J 4 bases, with 11 bases left between them. The CDR3 spans 15 residues. Per the germline V gene, CDR1 is MNHEY and CDR2 is SMNVEV (reference sequence). CDR3 DNA: TGTGCCAGCAGTTTATCCCCAGGGGTGGCAGATACGCAGTATTTT. Amino acids: CASSLSPGVADTQYF.

This clonotype has a handful of counts. The V gene is TRBV9, the J gene TRBJ2-3, with 7 bases that match TRBD1. With 0 bases clipped from V and 2 bases from J, the junction kept 3 bases outside the gene matches. The germline V gene encodes CDR1 SGDLS and CDR2 YYNGEE. CDR3 length equals 15 residues. The CDR3 reads CASSVGGQPTDTQYF. The CDR3 nucleotides read TGTGCCAGCAGCGTAGGGGGACAGCCCACAGATACGCAGTATTTT.

In this sample, this clonotype turned up a few times. The J gene is TRBJ1-1, the V gene TRBV4-2, with a possible D match to TRBD1 (5 bases). Germline CDR1 is LGHNA and CDR2 is YNFKEQ. This CDR3 is built from 15 residues. Trimming removed 0 bases from V and 3 bases from J, with 11 bases in between. CDR3: CASSQDWGGDTEAFF. CDR3 bases: TGTGCCAGCAGCCAAGATTGGGGAGGGGACACTGAAGCTTTCTTT.

This CDR3 is CASSVGLGSGVQFF. The CDR3 bases are TGTGCCAGCAGCGTTGGACTAGGGTCGGGTGTGCAGTTCTTC. The chain links TRBV7-2 to TRBJ2-1, with 7 bases that match TRBD2. Looked up from germline, CDR1 is SGHTA and CDR2 is FQGNSA. The J segment lost 12 bases and the V segment lost 5 bases, leaving 13 bases of the junction unmatched. CDR3 length equals 14 residues.

This clonotype has at least ten counts. The V gene is TRBV6-2 or TRBV6-3, the J gene TRBJ2-5; no firm D call. Trimming took 5 bases from V and 10 from J, leaving 11 bases between them. CDR3 length: 11 amino acids. Germline CDR1 is MNHEY and CDR2 is SVGEGT. CDR3: CASSGLWDQYF. The DNA for the CDR3 is TGTGCCAGCAGTGGCTTATGGGACCAGTACTTC.

This clonotype has at least ten counts. The chain uses TRBV5-1 and TRBJ1-3; D is undetermined. V lost 1 base and J 0 bases, leaving 11 bases between the germline ends. From germline, CDR1 is SGHRS and CDR2 YFSETQ. The CDR3 has 16 residues. Written as DNA, the CDR3 is TGCGCCAGCAGCTTGACAGTGCCTAGCTCTGGAAACACCATATATTTT. It specifies CASSLTVPSSGNTIYF.

The chain recombines TRBV18 with TRBJ2-3; the match to TRBD2 covers 7 bases. CDR3 length: 16 residues. Germline V CDR1 and CDR2: KGHSH, LQKENI. The junction had 10 bases not matched to a gene; V was cut back by 5 bases and J by 2 bases. DNA for the CDR3: TGTGCCAGCTCATGGAGCGGGACCCAAAACACAGATACGCAGTATTTT. It is translated as CASSWSGTQNTDTQYF.

At least ten counts were recorded for this clonotype. This chain links TRBV4-3 with TRBJ2-2; D remains ambiguous. With 0 bases removed from V and 6 bases from J, the gap between germline ends came to 11 bases. The CDR3 totals 15 residues. CDR1 is LGHNA, CDR2 YSLEER, per germline. As DNA, the CDR3 is TGCGCCAGCAGCCAAGATCCAAACCGGGCCGGGGAGCTGTTTTTT. This translates into CASSQDPNRAGELFF.

This clonotype was observed a few times. The chain couples TRBV5-1 to TRBJ2-5, with 7 bases fitting TRBD1. Germline values: CDR1 SGHRS, CDR2 YFSETQ. The CDR3 has 16 amino acids. Trimming took 0 bases from V and 4 from J; bases not matched to a gene: 9. CDR3 loop: CASSLAPQGLGETQYF. As DNA, the CDR3 is TGCGCCAGCAGCTTGGCTCCACAGGGGTTGGGAGAGACCCAGTACTTC. Using reference TRBV5-1 and TRBJ2-5 for the parts outside the CDR3, the full variable domain is KAGVTQTPRYLIKTRGQQVTLSCSPISGHRSVSWYQQTPGQGLQFLFEYFSETQRNKGNFPGRFSGRQFSNSRSEMNVSTLELGDSALYLCASSLAPQGLGETQYFGPGTRLLVL.

This clonotype was observed many times. The V call is TRBV29-1, the J call TRBJ1-1; D call uncertain. Trimming shortened V by 7 bases and J by 11 bases, and 14 bases separated the two germline ends. The CDR3 is 10 residues long. Per the germline V gene, CDR1 is SQVTM and CDR2 is ANQGSEA. CDR3 in amino acids: CSATLFEAFF. DNA of the CDR3: TGCAGCGCCACGTTGTTTGAGGCTTTCTTT. Based on the CDR3 plus reference TRBV29-1 and TRBJ1-1, the full variable domain is SAVISQKPSRDICQRGTSLTIQCQVDSQVTMMFWYRQQPGQSLTLIATANQGSEATYESGFVIDKFPISRPNLTFSTLTVSNMSPEDSSIYLCSATLFEAFFGQGTRLTVV.

The table lists this clonotype with a few counts. This rearrangement joins TRBV5-1 to TRBJ2-1; perhaps D is TRBD1 or TRBD2 (7 bases each). The V end lost 2 bases, the J end lost 3 bases, and 24 bases lay between the germline ends. The CDR3 consists of 19 residues. The germline V gene encodes CDR1 SGHRS and CDR2 YFSETQ. As DNA, the CDR3 is TGCGCCAGCAGCTTCAATCGAAAAGCGGGACAGCTAAACTACAATGAGCAGTTCTTC. Its protein is CASSFNRKAGQLNYNEQFF. The full variable domain, in which reference TRBV5-1 and TRBJ2-1 provide the parts outside the CDR3, is KAGVTQTPRYLIKTRGQQVTLSCSPISGHRSVSWYQQTPGQGLQFLFEYFSETQRNKGNFPGRFSGRQFSNSRSEMNVSTLELGDSALYLCASSFNRKAGQLNYNEQFFGPGTRLTVL.

This clonotype was seen repeatedly, ten times or more. The V gene is TRBV29-1, the J gene TRBJ2-3, with a weak D call TRBD2 (6 bases). The CDR3 contains 17 residues. Per germline, CDR1 SQVTM and CDR2 ANQGSEA. The V gene lost 7 bases and the J gene lost 1 base, with 24 bases spanning the gap. The CDR3 DNA follows: TGCAGCGCAGTCTGGAGGGGCGGGGAACGAGGCACAGATACGCAGTATTTT. It codes for CSAVWRGGERGTDTQYF.